This T cell receptor (beta chain) was documented in a study of cytomegalovirus exposure and HLA in healthy donors. The study's findings and limits: Associated with cytomegalovirus, according to the listing, were around 160 TCR beta chains. Sequencing had likely introduced a cluster of highly shared sequence variants as an artifact.

This clone has a handful of counts. Antigen specificity is unknown. Germline trimming cut 5 bases from V and 4 bases from J; bases unmatched to any gene: 11. The CDR3 sequence is 16 residues long. Germline V gene data show CDR1 as MDHEN and CDR2 as SYDVKM. The PCR had 60 Vbeta and 13 Jbeta primers. Source study methods: Approximately 79 million unique TCR beta chains, about 11 million of them shared, were counted by a later analysis. Measured with immunoSEQ multiplex PCR; TCRdb has only the in-frame clones, and not every one. The DNA gave D and trimming, while V, J and clone size come from that table. The repertoire holds around 87,000 clones, with over 70% as singletons.

Sample: PBMCs. The V call is TRBV28, the J call TRBJ1-1, with TRBD1 matching 9 bases. This TCR came from a man aged 35 to 55 in good health and CMV-seronegative. The CDR3 protein is CASSNGWDREATEAFF. CDR3 in DNA: TGTGCCAGCAGTAACGGTTGGGACAGGGAAGCCACTGAAGCTTTCTTT.